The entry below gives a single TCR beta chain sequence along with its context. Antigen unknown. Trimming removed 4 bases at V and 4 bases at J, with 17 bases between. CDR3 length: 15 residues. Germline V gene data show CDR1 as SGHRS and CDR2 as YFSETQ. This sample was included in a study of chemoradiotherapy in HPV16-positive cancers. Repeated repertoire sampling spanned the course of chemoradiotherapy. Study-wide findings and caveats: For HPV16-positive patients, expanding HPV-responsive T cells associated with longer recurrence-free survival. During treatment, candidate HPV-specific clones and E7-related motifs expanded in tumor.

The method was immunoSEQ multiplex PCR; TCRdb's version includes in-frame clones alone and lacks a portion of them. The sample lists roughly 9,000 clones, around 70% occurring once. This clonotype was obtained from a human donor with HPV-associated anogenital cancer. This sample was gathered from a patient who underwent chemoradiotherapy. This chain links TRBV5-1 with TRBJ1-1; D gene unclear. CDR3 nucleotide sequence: TGCGCCAGCAGCCCCGACACATCCCTCATCACTGAAGCTTTCTTT. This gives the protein CASSPDTSLITEAFF.